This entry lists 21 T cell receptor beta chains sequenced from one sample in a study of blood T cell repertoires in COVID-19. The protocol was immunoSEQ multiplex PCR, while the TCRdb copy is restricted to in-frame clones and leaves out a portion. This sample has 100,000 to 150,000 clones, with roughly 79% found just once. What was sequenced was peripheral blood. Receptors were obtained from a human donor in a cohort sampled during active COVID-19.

The CDR3 DNA follows: TGTGCCTGGAAGTTAAATGGACTAGCTGGAGAGACCCAGTACTTC. It is translated as CAWKLNGLAGETQYF. This chain uses TRBV30 with TRBJ2-5; 8 bases agree with TRBD2. The germline V gene has CDR1 GTSNPN and CDR2 SVGIG (reference sequence). With 4 bases clipped from V and 4 bases from J, the junction kept 11 bases outside the gene matches. The CDR3 sequence is 15 residues long. Filled out from reference TRBV30 and TRBJ2-5, the complete variable domain reads SQTIHQWPATLVQPVGSPLSLECTVEGTSNPNLYWYRQAAGRGLQLLFYSVGIGQISSEVPQNLSASRPQDRQFILSSKKLLLSDSGFYLCAWKLNGLAGETQYFGPGTRLLVL.

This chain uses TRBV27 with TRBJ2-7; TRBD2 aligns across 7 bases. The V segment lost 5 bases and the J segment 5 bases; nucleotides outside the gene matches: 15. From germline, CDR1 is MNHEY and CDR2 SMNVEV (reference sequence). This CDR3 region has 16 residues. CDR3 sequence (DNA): TGTGCCAGCAGTGACCTAGCGGTCCCTTTTATGGACGAGCAGTACTTC. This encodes CASSDLAVPFMDEQYF.

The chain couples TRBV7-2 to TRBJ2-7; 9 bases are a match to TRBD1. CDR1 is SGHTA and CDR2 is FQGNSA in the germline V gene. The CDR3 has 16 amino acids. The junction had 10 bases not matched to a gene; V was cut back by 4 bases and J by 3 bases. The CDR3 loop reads CASSSFIPTGGYEQYF. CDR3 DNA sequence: TGTGCCAGCAGCTCATTCATCCCGACAGGGGGCTACGAGCAGTACTTC.

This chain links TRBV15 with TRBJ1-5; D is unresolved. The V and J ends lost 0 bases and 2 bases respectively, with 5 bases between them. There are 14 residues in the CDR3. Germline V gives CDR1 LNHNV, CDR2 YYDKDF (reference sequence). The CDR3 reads CATSRDRGNQPQHF. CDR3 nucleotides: TGTGCCACCAGCAGAGATCGTGGCAATCAGCCCCAGCATTTT.

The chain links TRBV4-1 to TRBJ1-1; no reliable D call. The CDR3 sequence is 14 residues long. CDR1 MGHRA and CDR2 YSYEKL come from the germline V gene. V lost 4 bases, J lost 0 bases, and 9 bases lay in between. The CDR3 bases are TGCGCCAGCAGCCGAGGGCCCATGAACACTGAAGCTTTCTTT. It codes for CASSRGPMNTEAFF.

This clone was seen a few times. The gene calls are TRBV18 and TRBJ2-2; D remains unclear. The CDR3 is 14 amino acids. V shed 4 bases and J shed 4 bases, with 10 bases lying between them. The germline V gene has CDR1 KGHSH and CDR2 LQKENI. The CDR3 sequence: CASSLSVLTGELFF. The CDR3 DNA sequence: TGTGCCAGCTCACTTTCAGTTCTCACCGGGGAGCTGTTTTTT.

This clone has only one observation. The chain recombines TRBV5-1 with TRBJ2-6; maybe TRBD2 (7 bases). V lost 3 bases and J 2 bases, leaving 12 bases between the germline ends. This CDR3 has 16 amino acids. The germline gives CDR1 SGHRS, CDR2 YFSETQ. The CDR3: CASSSSGGPGANVLTF. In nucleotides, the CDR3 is TGCGCCAGCAGCTCATCGGGGGGCCCTGGGGCCAACGTCCTGACTTTC.

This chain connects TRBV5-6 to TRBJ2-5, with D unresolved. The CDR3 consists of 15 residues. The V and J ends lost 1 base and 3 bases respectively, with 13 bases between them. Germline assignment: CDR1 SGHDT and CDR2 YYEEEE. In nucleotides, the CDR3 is TGTGCCAGCAGCTTGTCCCCAATGGCCGAAGAGACCCAGTACTTC. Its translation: CASSLSPMAEETQYF.

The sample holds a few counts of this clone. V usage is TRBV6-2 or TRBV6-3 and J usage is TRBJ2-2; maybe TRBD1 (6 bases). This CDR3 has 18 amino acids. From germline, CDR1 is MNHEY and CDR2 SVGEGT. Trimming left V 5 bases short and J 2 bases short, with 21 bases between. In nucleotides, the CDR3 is TGTGCCAGCAGTAGTACCCAGGGGCCGATATTAAACACCGGGGAGCTGTTTTTT. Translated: CASSSTQGPILNTGELFF.

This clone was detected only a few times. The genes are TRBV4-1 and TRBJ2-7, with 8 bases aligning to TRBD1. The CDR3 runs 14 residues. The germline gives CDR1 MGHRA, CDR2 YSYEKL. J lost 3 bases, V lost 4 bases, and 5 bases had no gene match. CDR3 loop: CASSRGQGVYEQYF. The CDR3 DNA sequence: TGCGCCAGCAGCCGTGGACAGGGAGTCTACGAGCAGTACTTC.

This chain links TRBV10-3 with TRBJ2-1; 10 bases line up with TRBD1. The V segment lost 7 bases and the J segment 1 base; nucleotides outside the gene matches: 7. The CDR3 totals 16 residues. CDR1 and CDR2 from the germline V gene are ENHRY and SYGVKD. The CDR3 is CAIKTGTGASYNEQFF. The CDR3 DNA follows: TGTGCCATCAAAACCGGGACAGGGGCTTCCTACAATGAGCAGTTCTTC.

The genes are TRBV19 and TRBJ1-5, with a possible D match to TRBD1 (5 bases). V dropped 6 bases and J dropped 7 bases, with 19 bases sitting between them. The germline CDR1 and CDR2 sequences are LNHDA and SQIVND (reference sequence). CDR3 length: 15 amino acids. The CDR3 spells CASSPGGGMGQPQHF. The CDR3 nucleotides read TGTGCCAGTAGCCCCGGGGGGGGGATGGGACAGCCCCAGCATTTT.

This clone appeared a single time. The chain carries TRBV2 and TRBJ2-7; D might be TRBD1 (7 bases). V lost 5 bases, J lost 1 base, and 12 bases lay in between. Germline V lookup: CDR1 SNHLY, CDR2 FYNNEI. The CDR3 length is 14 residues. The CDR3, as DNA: TGTGCCAGCAGTCCGACAGGGAGGTCCTACGAGCAGTACTTC. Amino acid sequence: CASSPTGRSYEQYF.

The CDR3 loop reads CASSNLGTGDQETQYF. The CDR3 nucleotides read TGTGCCAGCAGCAACTTAGGGACAGGGGACCAAGAGACCCAGTACTTC. The chain links TRBV3-1 (or the pseudogene TRBV3-2) to TRBJ2-5; 10 nucleotides match TRBD1. CDR3 length: 16 residues. The V segment lost 5 bases and the J segment 0 bases; nucleotides outside the gene matches: 6. Germline CDR1 LGHDT, CDR2 YNNKEL (reference sequence).

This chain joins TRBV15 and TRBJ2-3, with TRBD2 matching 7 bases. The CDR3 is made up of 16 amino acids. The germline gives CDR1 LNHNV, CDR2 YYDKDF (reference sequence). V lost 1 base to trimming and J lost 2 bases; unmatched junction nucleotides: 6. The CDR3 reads CATSRGPGLDTDTQYF. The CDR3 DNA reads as TGTGCCACCAGCAGAGGCCCCGGACTAGACACAGATACGCAGTATTTT.

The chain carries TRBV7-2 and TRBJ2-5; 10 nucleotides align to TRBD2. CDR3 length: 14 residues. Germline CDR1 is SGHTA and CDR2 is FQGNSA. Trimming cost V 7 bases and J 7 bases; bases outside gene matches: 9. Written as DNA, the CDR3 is TGTGCCAGCACCGCCAATGAGCGGGGGGGGACCCAGTACTTC. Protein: CASTANERGGTQYF. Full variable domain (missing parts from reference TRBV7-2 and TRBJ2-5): GAGVSQSPSNKVTEKGKDVELRCDPISGHTALYWYRQSLGQGLEFLIYFQGNSAPDKSGLPSDRFSAERTGGSVSTLTIQRTQQEDSAVYLCASTANERGGTQYFGPGTRLLVL.

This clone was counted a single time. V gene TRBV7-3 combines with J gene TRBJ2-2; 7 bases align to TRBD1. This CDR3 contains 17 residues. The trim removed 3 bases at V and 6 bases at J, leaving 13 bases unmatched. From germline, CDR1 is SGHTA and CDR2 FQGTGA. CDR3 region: CASSLRITTGVPGELFF. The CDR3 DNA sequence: TGTGCCAGCAGCTTGCGAATAACAACAGGGGTACCCGGGGAGCTGTTTTTT.

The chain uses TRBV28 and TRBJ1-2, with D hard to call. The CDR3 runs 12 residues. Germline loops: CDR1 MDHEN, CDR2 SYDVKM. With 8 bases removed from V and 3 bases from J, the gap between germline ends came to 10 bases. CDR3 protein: CASQVYDYGYTF. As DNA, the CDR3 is TGTGCCAGCCAGGTGTATGACTATGGCTACACCTTC.

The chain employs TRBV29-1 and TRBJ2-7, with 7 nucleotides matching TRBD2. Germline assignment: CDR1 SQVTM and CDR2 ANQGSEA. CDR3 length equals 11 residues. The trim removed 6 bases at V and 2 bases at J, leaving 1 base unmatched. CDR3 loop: CSVGGAYEQYF. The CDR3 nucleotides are TGCAGCGTGGGGGGGGCCTACGAGCAGTACTTC.

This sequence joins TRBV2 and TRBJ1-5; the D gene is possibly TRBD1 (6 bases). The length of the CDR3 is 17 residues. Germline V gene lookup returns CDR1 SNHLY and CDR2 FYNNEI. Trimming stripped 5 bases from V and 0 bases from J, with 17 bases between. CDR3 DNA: TGTGCCAGCAGTTGGACGACAGGACTCAATAGCAATCAGCCCCAGCATTTT. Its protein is CASSWTTGLNSNQPQHF.

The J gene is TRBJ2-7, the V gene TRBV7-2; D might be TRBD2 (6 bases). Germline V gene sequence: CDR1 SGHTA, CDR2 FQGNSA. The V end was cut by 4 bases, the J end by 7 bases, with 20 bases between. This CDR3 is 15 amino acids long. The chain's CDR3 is CASSSGAGTAAEQYF. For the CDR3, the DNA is TGTGCCAGCAGCTCTGGGGCGGGGACCGCGGCGGAGCAGTACTTC.